The source of this T cell receptor beta chain is a study of T cell responses to AZD1222 COVID-19 vaccine. Germline V gives CDR1 SGHDN, CDR2 FVKESK. The length of the CDR3 is 14 residues. Trimming stripped 6 bases from V and 6 bases from J, with 18 bases between. Data came from immunoSEQ multiplex PCR; TCRdb stores just in-frame clones and leaves some out. The table records about 77,000 clones, roughly 90% of them present only once. The gene calls are TRBV14 and TRBJ2-7, with D unresolved. The sequence derives from an adult who received the AZD1222 COVID-19 vaccine. This specimen was peripheral blood, taken 28 days after the second AZD1222 dose. In DNA, the CDR3 is TGTGCCAGCAGTCTCTCGATGGGTCTCGGCGAGCAGTACTTC. This encodes CASSLSMGLGEQYF.